This T cell receptor (beta chain) originates from a study of blood T cell repertoires in COVID-19 (TCRdb year 2020). About the study as a whole: Collaborator samples came from the United States, Italy and Spain and covered acute and convalescent phases of COVID-19. HLA class I and class II types, where available, came from metadata supplied by the sample provider rather than from assay-based typing. The sample metadata nearly always contained a de-identified subject ID, COVID-19 status, age in years and sex. The repertoires were made available in a free public database intended to serve as a resource for research on the immune response to SARS-CoV-2. Samples were obtained from the ongoing ImmuneRACE study (first 160 participants) and from over 1,000 subjects provided by 6 global collaborators. Subjects who had been exposed to COVID-19, were actively infected with it, or had recovered from it provided the deeply sampled blood TCRbeta repertoires that made up the dataset. The prospective study material was composed of cDNA or gDNA derived from T cells, B-cell-depleted T cells, or PBMCs. Study-wide findings and limitations: How much clinical and demographic metadata was included differed by source and by participant, and the metadata was provided uncurated.

TCRbeta CDR3 regions were amplified from genomic DNA using the immunoSEQ Assay, a bias-controlled multiplex PCR. In the original analysis: The number of nucleated cells in each sample was estimated from the amplification of reference gene primers within the assay. To quantify the absolute abundance of each unique TCRbeta CDR3 rearrangement, sequence reads were collapsed and filtered. For each sample, productive Simpson clonality was calculated as the square root of Simpson's diversity index over productive rearrangements. This immuneACCESS table, as held by TCRdb, lists in-frame sequences with V and J called but not all clones. Of the missing ones, under half trace to an unresolved V gene in checked studies; the others have no known cause. V and J calls and clone size are as listed in that table; D and trimming were resolved from the DNA. The sample profile shows about 49,000 clones; roughly 82% of them were found once. Jointly, the top ten make up 2.5% to 3% of the sample.

The CDR3 starts with the cysteine, ends with the phenylalanine, and has 14 residues. The read is trimmed to its CDR3 DNA, 42 bases read in frame from base 1. At the junction V is shortened by 5 bases and J by 12 bases; bases outside the gene matches: 6. Reading the germline V gene gives CDR1 MDHEN and CDR2 SYDVKM. In regard to this clone: It lacks a known antigen. No qualities accompany the bases; no much larger clone lies one base away.

Each collaborating institution followed its own protocols to collect whole blood in K2EDTA tubes. For TCRbeta analysis, collaborator samples were shipped as frozen whole blood, as isolated PBMCs, or as DNA extracted from either sample type. The sequence was collected from a woman between 55 and 75 years old with acute or convalescent COVID-19. The sequence is built from TRBV28 and TRBJ2-1; TRBD2 matches 14 bases in the middle. The sample taken for sequencing was peripheral blood. The DNA is as follows: TGTGCCAGCAGTCGGGGACTAGCGGGGGCTGCGCAGTTCTTC. Protein translation: CASSRGLAGAAQFF.